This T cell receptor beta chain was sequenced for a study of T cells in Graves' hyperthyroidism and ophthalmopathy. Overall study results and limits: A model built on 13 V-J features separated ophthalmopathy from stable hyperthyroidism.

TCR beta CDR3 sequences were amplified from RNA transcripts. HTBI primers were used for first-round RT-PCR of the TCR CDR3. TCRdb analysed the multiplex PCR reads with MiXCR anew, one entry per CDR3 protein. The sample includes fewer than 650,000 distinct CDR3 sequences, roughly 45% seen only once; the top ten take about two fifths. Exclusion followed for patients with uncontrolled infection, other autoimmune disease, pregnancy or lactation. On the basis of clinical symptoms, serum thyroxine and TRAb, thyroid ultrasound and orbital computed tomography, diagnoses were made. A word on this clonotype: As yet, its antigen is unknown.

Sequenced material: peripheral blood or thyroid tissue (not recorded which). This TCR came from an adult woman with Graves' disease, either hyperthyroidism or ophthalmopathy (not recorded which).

CDR3 coding DNA: TGCGCCAGCAGCCAAGAGCTACAGTACTTC. Translating gives CASSQELQYF. The V gene is TRBV4-1, the J gene TRBJ2-5, with no clear D. Germline V lookup: CDR1 MGHRA, CDR2 YSYEKL. Trimming shortened V by 0 bases and J by 11 bases, and 4 bases separated the two germline ends. This CDR3 has 10 amino acids.